The 27 T cell receptor beta chains listed next were all sequenced from one sample in a study of regulatory T cells in long-lasting Graves disease. Arm-PCR of CDR3 regions and iRepertoire HTBI primers were the basis on which TCR beta libraries were built. TCRdb ran MiXCR on the multiplex PCR reads and lists one entry per CDR3 protein. This sample has roughly 260,000 distinct CDR3 sequences; approximately 18% occur once, and the top ten carry 14%. Time point indicated: newly diagnosed GD, antithyroid drugs for less than 3 months. Researchers made the TCR library from RNA that was extracted from PBMCs. The sample also formed part of further work on T cells in Graves' hyperthyroidism and ophthalmopathy.

Here the sequenced sample was peripheral blood mononuclear cells (PBMCs), taken at new diagnosis, from a patient treated with antithyroid drugs. The receptors shown here come from a woman aged 25 to 39 with Graves disease.

This clonotype has ten or more counts. This chain links TRBV29-1 with TRBJ1-2; D is unresolved. Trimming removed 3 bases at V and 3 bases at J, with 11 bases between. The CDR3 runs to 13 residues. Germline V gene data show CDR1 as SQVTM and CDR2 as ANQGSEA. The CDR3 spells CSVEEGEDYGYTF. Here the CDR3 DNA reads TGCAGCGTTGAGGAGGGTGAGGACTATGGCTACACCTTC.

This clonotype has more than one count but fewer than ten. V usage is TRBV10-2 and J usage is TRBJ2-7, with D perhaps assigned TRBD1 or TRBD2 (5 bases each). V lost 7 bases and J 3 bases, leaving 16 bases between the germline ends. This CDR3 contains 14 residues. Germline V CDR1 and CDR2: WSHSY, SAAADI. Here the CDR3 DNA reads TGCGCCAGCAAAGGGACCCCGGGCAACTACGAGCAGTACTTC. Encoded protein: CASKGTPGNYEQYF.

This clonotype was seen repeatedly, ten times or more. At one of its ends the junction is not consistent with the germline gene, which may arise from a read error. This chain links TRBV4-1 with TRBJ2-1; 9 bases match TRBD2. From germline, CDR1 is MGHRA and CDR2 YSYEKL. This CDR3 comprises 19 residues. CDR3 sequence (DNA): TGTGCCAGCAGCCAAGGGGGACTAGCACGGGTGACGTCCGACAATGAGCAGTTCTTC. It translates to CASSQGGLARVTSDNEQFF.

The rearrangement uses TRBV7-2 and TRBJ2-3, with 10 bases aligning to TRBD2. Germline V gives CDR1 SGHTA, CDR2 FQGNSA. V lost 5 bases to trimming and J lost 0 bases; unmatched junction nucleotides: 8. The CDR3 contains 17 residues. The CDR3 DNA follows: TGTGCCAGCAGCCGCACTAGCGGGGAGGGGAGCACAGATACGCAGTATTTT. Its translation is CASSRTSGEGSTDTQYF.

This clonotype was recorded at least ten times. The gene calls are TRBV5-1 and TRBJ2-3, with 7 bases that match TRBD1. V lost 4 bases and J lost 3; bases outside the gene matches: 11. The germline gives CDR1 SGHRS, CDR2 YFSETQ. This CDR3 comprises 16 residues. The DNA for the CDR3 is TGCGCCAGCAGCATCGACAGGGAAAGTGGTACAGATACGCAGTATTTT. This gives the protein CASSIDRESGTDTQYF.

The rearrangement links TRBV11-2 to TRBJ2-7; possibly TRBD1 for D (6 bases). This CDR3 is 15 amino acids long. The V gene's germline CDR1 is SGHAT and CDR2 FQNNGV. The V and J ends lost 1 base and 3 bases respectively, with 13 bases between them. The CDR3 DNA follows: TGTGCCAGCAGCTTAGTAGGGACATACAACTACGAGCAGTACTTC. Encoded protein: CASSLVGTYNYEQYF.

This clonotype was detected ten times or more. The rearrangement joins TRBV4-2 to TRBJ1-2, with TRBD1 as a possible D gene (5 bases). V gave up 0 bases and J gave up 2 bases, with 10 bases separating them. CDR3 length: 15 amino acids. Germline CDR1 LGHNA, CDR2 YNFKEQ. The CDR3 DNA sequence: TGTGCCAGCAGCCAAGAGGGGGAATTAAACTATGGCTACACCTTC. It is translated as CASSQEGELNYGYTF.

V usage is TRBV12-3 or TRBV12-4 and J usage is TRBJ1-3, with a weak D call TRBD1 (6 bases). This CDR3 is 16 amino acids long. Trimming took 2 bases from V and 0 from J, leaving 11 bases between them. Here the CDR3 reads CASSLTGFNSGNTIYF. In DNA, the CDR3 is TGTGCCAGCAGTTTAACAGGGTTTAACTCTGGAAACACCATATATTTT.

Only a few counts were recorded for this clonotype. The gene calls are TRBV3-1 and TRBJ2-1; D is unclear. The J call may be incorrect, as the DNA end agrees better with TRBJ2-5. The CDR3 runs 14 residues. Germline V gene lookup returns CDR1 LGHDT and CDR2 YNNKEL (reference sequence). CDR3 nucleotide sequence: TGTGCCAGCAGCCAAGGGTGGGCAGAAGAGACCCAGTACTTC. This translates into CASSQGWAEETQYF.

The table lists this clonotype with many counts. The genes are TRBV4-1 and TRBJ2-3; D not resolved. The CDR3 loop spans 12 amino acids. The germline V and J ends were trimmed by 3 bases and 6 bases, with 7 bases remaining between them. CDR1 and CDR2 from the germline V gene are MGHRA and YSYEKL. The CDR3 here is CASSHLGDTQYF. CDR3 nucleotide sequence: TGCGCCAGCAGCCACTTAGGGGATACGCAGTATTTT.

This clonotype was observed at least ten times. The V gene is TRBV7-8, the J gene TRBJ1-1; TRBD1 aligns across 8 bases. There are 17 residues in the CDR3. Trimming at V came to 4 bases and at J to 1 base, leaving 11 bases not matched to a gene. Germline lookup yields CDR1 SGHVS and CDR2 FQNEAQ. The CDR3 region has the DNA TGTGCCAGCAGCTATAGACAGGGGAGTTTATCGAACACTGAAGCTTTCTTT. It codes for CASSYRQGSLSNTEAFF.

This clonotype was detected many times. The CDR3 region is CASSQEFQGAYEQYF. CDR3 DNA sequence: TGTGCCAGCAGCCAAGAATTTCAGGGGGCCTACGAGCAGTACTTC. The V and J genes are TRBV4-2 and TRBJ2-7; 7 bases align to TRBD1. This CDR3 is 15 amino acids long. Losses at the gene ends were 0 bases for V and 2 bases for J; bases not matched to a gene: 4. Germline CDR1 LGHNA, CDR2 YNFKEQ.

This clonotype was seen at least ten times. This rearrangement joins TRBV6-1 to TRBJ2-5, with 9 bases that match TRBD2. The CDR3 consists of 15 residues. J gave up 1 base and V 7 bases, and 7 bases lay outside the gene matches. Germline loops: CDR1 MNHNS, CDR2 SASEGT. CDR3 DNA: TGTGCCAGCACCTCAGTAGCGGGGGCCCAAGAGACCCAGTACTTC. This sequence encodes CASTSVAGAQETQYF.

This clonotype has at least ten counts. This sequence joins TRBV19 and TRBJ2-5; TRBD2 matches at 7 bases. Germline assignment: CDR1 LNHDA and CDR2 SQIVND (reference sequence). Trimming at V came to 2 bases and at J to 2 bases, leaving 2 bases not matched to a gene. The CDR3 spans 14 residues. The CDR3 loop reads CASSISGGQETQYF. In DNA form, the CDR3 reads TGTGCCAGTAGTATATCGGGGGGTCAAGAGACCCAGTACTTC.

This clonotype was counted at least ten times. V is TRBV7-9 and J is TRBJ2-1; either TRBD1 or TRBD2 may supply D (5 bases each). V was trimmed by 5 bases and J by 7 bases, leaving 21 bases between them. Germline V CDR1 and CDR2: SEHNR, FQNEAQ (reference sequence). The CDR3 contains 16 residues. This CDR3 reads CASSPAAGTSRNEQFF. DNA of the CDR3: TGTGCCAGCAGCCCCGCGGCTGGGACCAGTAGGAATGAGCAGTTCTTC.

The gene calls are TRBV9 and TRBJ1-2; no firm D call. CDR3 length: 15 amino acids. Between the trimmed V and J ends, which lost 4 bases and 0 bases, there was a span of 13 bases. CDR1 and CDR2 from the germline V gene are SGDLS and YYNGEE. CDR3 amino acids: CASSPHYTANYGYTF. DNA of the CDR3: TGTGCCAGCAGCCCACATTATACTGCTAACTATGGCTACACCTTC.

This chain connects TRBV4-2 to TRBJ2-1; D not resolved. The CDR3 extends over 16 amino acids. The V and J ends lost 0 bases and 0 bases respectively, with 9 bases between them. Germline values: CDR1 LGHNA, CDR2 YNFKEQ. The CDR3 DNA follows: TGTGCCAGCAGCCAAGATCTGCGGAGCTCCTACAATGAGCAGTTCTTC. This translates into CASSQDLRSSYNEQFF.

This clonotype was recorded many times. This chain connects TRBV11-2 to TRBJ2-5, with 8 bases matching TRBD1. CDR1 and CDR2 (germline): SGHAT, FQNNGV. After removal of 1 base from V and 1 base from J, the junction contained 5 bases not matched to a gene. The CDR3 is 16 residues long. DNA of the CDR3: TGTGCCAGCAGCTTAGTCTGGGACAGGAGCCAAGAGACCCAGTACTTC. This encodes CASSLVWDRSQETQYF.

This clonotype was picked up many times. As DNA, the CDR3 is TGTGCCAGCAGCTTAGATCCGCTCAGGGAGACCCAGTACTTC. Translated, it gives CASSLDPLRETQYF. The chain joins TRBV11-2 to TRBJ2-5; D gene uncertain. Germline CDR1 and CDR2: SGHAT and FQNNGV. The CDR3 loop spans 14 amino acids. Trimming pared 0 bases from V and 5 bases from J, leaving 10 bases between.

V usage is TRBV25-1 and J usage is TRBJ2-7; 8 bases are shared with TRBD1. The CDR3 extends over 17 amino acids. The junction had 13 bases not matched to a gene; V was cut back by 4 bases and J by 2 bases. Germline lookup yields CDR1 MGHDK and CDR2 SYGVNS. DNA of the CDR3: TGTGCCAGCAGTGGGGCTAGTCCGGGACAGGAGACCTACGAGCAGTACTTC. As protein: CASSGASPGQETYEQYF.

At least ten counts were recorded for this clonotype. The chain uses TRBV2 and TRBJ2-1; D is undetermined. Germline V gives CDR1 SNHLY, CDR2 FYNNEI. CDR3 length: 15 amino acids. V was pared by 3 bases and J by 4 bases, with 13 bases between. CDR3 region: CASSDGRKEYNEQFF. The CDR3, as DNA: TGTGCCAGCAGTGATGGTAGGAAGGAGTACAATGAGCAGTTCTTC. The complete variable domain, with remaining parts taken from reference TRBV2 and TRBJ2-1, reads EPEVTQTPSHQVTQMGQEVILRCVPISNHLYFYWYRQILGQKVEFLVSFYNNEISEKSEIFDDQFSVERPDGSNFTLKIRSTKLEDSAMYFCASSDGRKEYNEQFFGPGTRLTVL.

On this clonotype itself: One base separates it from a far larger clone, so it is likely a read error. The V call is TRBV6-9, the J call TRBJ2-7; maybe TRBD2 (6 bases). The CDR3 has 15 residues. Germline V lookup: CDR1 MNHGY, CDR2 SVAAGI. V shed 3 bases and J shed 3 bases, with 15 bases lying between them. In nucleotides, the CDR3 is TGTGCCAGCAGTTACTCGAAAGGAGGGAGCTACGAGCAGTACTTC. This sequence encodes CASSYSKGGSYEQYF.

This clonotype was seen at least ten times. This chain joins TRBV20-1 and TRBJ2-3, with a possible D match to TRBD2 (7 bases). The CDR3 has 13 residues. The V and J ends lost 6 bases and 6 bases respectively, with 16 bases between them. Looked up from germline, CDR1 is DFQATT and CDR2 is SNEGSKA (reference sequence). The DNA for the CDR3 is TGCAGTGCCAAGGGGGGGGGGCAGGATACGCAGTATTTT. It is translated as CSAKGGGQDTQYF.

As to this clonotype: A far larger clone is off by one base, so a read error is likely. The chain is built from TRBV7-9 and TRBJ2-1; TRBD2 matches 7 bases. V trimming: 4 bases; J trimming: 4 bases; junction bases outside the gene matches: 13. The CDR3 totals 17 residues. CDR1 and CDR2 (germline): SEHNR, FQNEAQ (reference sequence). The CDR3 DNA follows: TGTGCCAGCAGCTCGGCCCTCACTAGCGTTCAGTACAATGAGCAGTTCTTC. Amino acid sequence: CASSSALTSVQYNEQFF.

To note about this clonotype: This may come from a read error, since a much larger clone is one base off. This chain joins TRBV6-1 and TRBJ2-7; D is unresolved. CDR3 length: 16 amino acids. V lost 8 bases, J lost 0 bases, and 20 bases lay in between. Germline assignment: CDR1 MNHNS and CDR2 SASEGT. CDR3 residues: CASGSRTVSPSYEQYF. The CDR3 DNA is TGTGCCAGCGGGTCTCGGACCGTTTCCCCCTCCTACGAGCAGTACTTC.

The chain joins TRBV29-1 to TRBJ2-3; 8 nucleotides line up with TRBD2. Germline V gene data show CDR1 as SQVTM and CDR2 as ANQGSEA. V shed 5 bases and J 4 bases; nucleotides not matched to a gene: 11. CDR3 length: 15 amino acids. In DNA, the CDR3 is TGCAGCGTTCCCGTGGGACTAGGATCGGCAGATACGCAGTATTTT. Translated: CSVPVGLGSADTQYF.

There are many counts of this clonotype. The gene calls are TRBV11-2 and TRBJ2-1; the D gene is possibly TRBD2 (5 bases). Germline-derived CDR1 and CDR2 are SGHAT and FQNNGV. The CDR3 has 12 amino acids. V dropped 1 base and J dropped 7 bases, with 5 bases sitting between them. CDR3 amino acids: CASSLAGNEQFF. CDR3 sequence (DNA): TGTGCCAGCAGCTTAGCGGGGAATGAGCAGTTCTTC. The variable domain in full, completed from reference TRBV11-2 and TRBJ2-1, reads EAGVAQSPRYKIIEKRQSVAFWCNPISGHATLYWYQQILGQGPKLLIQFQNNGVVDDSQLPKDRFSAERLKGVDSTLKIQPAKLEDSAVYLCASSLAGNEQFFGPGTRLTVL.